This entry lists 20 T cell receptor beta chains sequenced from one sample in a study of shared clonotypes between healthy human individuals. Some clones are missing from TCRdb's copy, which holds only in-frame ones; the method was immunoSEQ multiplex PCR. Altogether approximately 980,000 clones are present, 76% being singletons, with the ten largest covering over 1.3%. Material: memory CD4+ T cells sorted from blood. Subset specified: CD45RA-negative fraction. The receptors shown here come from a young man in good health.

The chain joins TRBV7-8 to TRBJ1-2; 7 bases line up with TRBD1. CDR3 size: 15 residues. V dropped 1 base and J dropped 4; count of bases not matched to a gene: 6. Per the germline V gene, CDR1 is SGHVS and CDR2 is FQNEAQ. CDR3 region: CASSLGSGQSYGYTF. CDR3 sequence (DNA): TGTGCCAGCAGCTTAGGGTCGGGACAGAGCTATGGCTACACCTTC.

The chain uses TRBV11-2 and TRBJ1-6; D ambiguous. CDR3 size: 15 residues. Germline V CDR1 and CDR2: SGHAT, FQNNGV. Trimming stripped 1 base from V and 6 bases from J, with 10 bases between. As DNA, the CDR3 is TGTGCCAGCAGCTTAGGCCCCCTAAGTAATTCACCCCTCCACTTT. As protein: CASSLGPLSNSPLHF.

A single count supports this clone. Other DNA sequences in this sample translate to the same CDR3. The genes are TRBV6-5 and TRBJ2-2; a possible D gene is TRBD2 (6 bases). There are 16 residues in the CDR3. V lost 0 bases and J 5 bases, leaving 13 bases between the germline ends. The germline gives CDR1 MNHEY, CDR2 SVGAGI. This chain's CDR3 is CASSYSSGVGTGELFF. The CDR3 DNA reads as TGTGCCAGCAGTTACTCTTCGGGGGTTGGGACCGGGGAGCTGTTTTTT.

The rearrangement links TRBV19 to TRBJ1-1; D might be TRBD1 (5 bases). The CDR3 spans 14 residues. The V end was cut by 3 bases, the J end by 4 bases, with 12 bases between. CDR1 and CDR2 (germline): LNHDA, SQIVND (reference sequence). The CDR3 DNA sequence: TGTGCCAGTAGTATCAGGGTCGGCGGCACTGAAGCTTTCTTT. It codes for CASSIRVGGTEAFF.

A remark on this clone: The sample carries other DNA sequences with the same CDR3. The chain combines TRBV5-1 with TRBJ2-1, with D unclear. This CDR3 comprises 13 residues. Trimming removed 4 bases at V and 3 bases at J, with 8 bases between. CDR1 and CDR2 (germline): SGHRS, YFSETQ. In DNA form, the CDR3 reads TGCGCCAGCAGCCCGCCTCTCTACAATGAGCAGTTCTTC. Translation: CASSPPLYNEQFF.

This chain joins TRBV7-2 and TRBJ2-2, with TRBD1 identical over 7 bases. V was clipped by 3 bases and J by 4 bases; unmatched bases: 5. The length of the CDR3 is 15 residues. Germline loops: CDR1 SGHTA, CDR2 FQGNSA. The CDR3 sequence is CASSFMTGITGELFF. The CDR3 DNA sequence: TGTGCCAGCAGCTTTATGACAGGGATCACCGGGGAGCTGTTTTTT.

This clone is a singleton in its sample. The V call is TRBV28, the J call TRBJ2-3, with 7 bases that match TRBD2. This CDR3 has 14 amino acids. The germline CDR1 and CDR2 sequences are MDHEN and SYDVKM. The trim removed 6 bases at V and 4 bases at J, leaving 7 bases unmatched. The DNA for the CDR3 is TGTGCCAGCAGCCCGGGAGGCTCGGCAGATACGCAGTATTTT. It translates to CASSPGGSADTQYF.

This clone was counted only a few times. V is TRBV5-4 and J is TRBJ1-2; D is unclear. There are 14 residues in the CDR3. Trimming stripped 2 bases from V and 4 bases from J, with 12 bases between. Germline CDR1 SGHNT, CDR2 YYREEE (reference sequence). The CDR3 DNA sequence: TGTGCCAGCAGCTTCGTTACACCGCTCTATGGCTACACCTTC. Translation: CASSFVTPLYGYTF.

The chain carries TRBV4-1 and TRBJ2-5, with D perhaps matching TRBD1 or TRBD2 (5 bases each). V lost 0 bases to trimming and J lost 1 base, with 15 bases between them. CDR3 size: 17 residues. In germline, CDR1 is MGHRA, CDR2 YSYEKL. CDR3 region: CASSQDAYRDPQETQYF. Written as DNA, the CDR3 is TGCGCCAGCAGCCAAGACGCTTACCGGGACCCCCAAGAGACCCAGTACTTC.

The chain uses TRBV2 and TRBJ1-1, with TRBD1 as a possible D gene (5 bases). The CDR3 totals 14 residues. The germline CDR1 and CDR2 sequences are SNHLY and FYNNEI. Trimming stripped 10 bases from V and 5 bases from J, with 20 bases between. This CDR3 is CATSLRGKGTEAFF. CDR3 DNA: TGTGCCACCTCTTTGAGGGGAAAGGGTACTGAAGCTTTCTTT.

This clone was recorded at least ten times. The chain links TRBV27 to TRBJ1-2; D not certain. Trimming cost V 6 bases and J 10 bases, with 36 bases left between them. The CDR3 consists of 19 residues. In germline, CDR1 is MNHEY, CDR2 SMNVEV (reference sequence). In nucleotides, the CDR3 is TGTGCCAGCAGCCTTTATGCGGTGGTTGACAAAGGTAGGAGACGAGACTACACCTTC. Encoded protein: CASSLYAVVDKGRRRDYTF.

V usage is TRBV5-5 and J usage is TRBJ2-7; 10 positions match TRBD1. The CDR3 is 15 residues long. With V trimmed by 2 bases and J by 1 base, 3 bases remained unmatched. Germline V gene lookup returns CDR1 SGHKS and CDR2 YYEKEE (reference sequence). CDR3 in amino acids: CASSFLGQGSYEQYF. CDR3 in DNA: TGTGCCAGCAGCTTTTTGGGACAGGGGTCCTACGAGCAGTACTTC.

This chain connects TRBV15 to TRBJ2-7; 10 bases line up with TRBD1. CDR1 is LNHNV, CDR2 YYDKDF, per germline (reference sequence). The CDR3 is made up of 15 amino acids. Losses at the gene ends were 4 bases for V and 0 bases for J; bases not matched to a gene: 3. CDR3 region: CATSTDRGFSYEQYF. The CDR3 DNA is TGTGCCACCAGCACGGACAGGGGGTTCTCCTACGAGCAGTACTTC.

This rearrangement joins TRBV6-5 to TRBJ2-7; D unresolved. Germline CDR1 reads MNHEY; CDR2 reads SVGAGI. V shed 6 bases and J shed 7 bases, with 10 bases lying between them. The CDR3 sequence is 11 residues long. CDR3 nucleotide sequence: TGTGCCAGCAGCCGGTGGGTAGAGCAGTACTTC. Protein product: CASSRWVEQYF.

The rearrangement joins TRBV28 to TRBJ1-2; D may be TRBD1 (5 bases). CDR1 MDHEN and CDR2 SYDVKM come from the germline V gene. Trimming stripped 3 bases from V and 7 bases from J, with 15 bases between. The CDR3 sequence is 14 residues long. CDR3 nucleotide sequence: TGTGCCAGCAGTTTTAATGGGGGACGCGGTGGCTACACCTTC. Its protein is CASSFNGGRGGYTF.

This chain connects TRBV6-5 to TRBJ1-5; no clear D. Looked up from germline, CDR1 is MNHEY and CDR2 is SVGAGI. This CDR3 has 15 residues. The V end lost 4 bases, the J end lost 3 bases, and 13 bases lay between the germline ends. The CDR3 DNA reads as TGTGCCAGCAGTTGGGGATCCGGGAACAATCAGCCCCAGCATTTT. The encoded protein is CASSWGSGNNQPQHF.

The CDR3 coding sequence is TGTGCCAGCAGCCCCTACAGGGAGGTCAAATTGAGCTCCTACAATGAGCAGTTCTTC. It yields the protein CASSPYREVKLSSYNEQFF. V and J are TRBV13 and TRBJ2-1, with D possibly called TRBD1 or TRBD2 (6 bases each). Trimming stripped 5 bases from V and 0 bases from J, with 23 bases between. This CDR3 is 19 amino acids long. Looked up from germline, CDR1 is PRHDT and CDR2 is FYEKMQ (reference sequence). Drawing the rest from reference TRBV13 and TRBJ2-1, the complete variable domain is AAGVIQSPRHLIKEKRETATLKCYPIPRHDTVYWYQQGPGQDPQFLISFYEKMQSDKGSIPDRFSAQQFSDYHSELNMSSLELGDSALYFCASSPYREVKLSSYNEQFFGPGTRLTVL.

The chain recombines TRBV6-1 with TRBJ1-6, with D uncertain. Trimming removed 5 bases from V and 0 bases from J, with 14 bases in between. The CDR3 totals 17 residues. Germline V gene data show CDR1 as MNHNS and CDR2 as SASEGT. The CDR3 nucleotides read TGTGCCAGCAGTAAAGGGCGGCAGAGCTCCTATAATTCACCCCTCCACTTT. Translated, it gives CASSKGRQSSYNSPLHF.

The genes are TRBV10-3 and TRBJ2-2; unclear D gene. Germline CDR1 and CDR2: ENHRY and SYGVKD. Trimming cost V 7 bases and J 3 bases, with 3 bases left between them. The CDR3 length is 11 residues. The CDR3 reads CAITHTGELFF. Here the CDR3 DNA reads TGTGCCATCACTCACACCGGGGAGCTGTTTTTT.

This rearrangement joins TRBV30 to TRBJ1-2; weak D call: TRBD1 (6 bases). CDR1 and CDR2 (germline): GTSNPN, SVGIG (reference sequence). V lost 6 bases and J lost 4, with 18 bases in between. The CDR3 runs 14 residues. The CDR3 sequence is CACEFGQTVYGYTF. CDR3 in DNA: TGTGCCTGCGAATTCGGACAGACCGTCTATGGCTACACCTTC. Together with reference TRBV30 and TRBJ1-2, the CDR3 gives the full variable domain: SQTIHQWPATLVQPVGSPLSLECTVEGTSNPNLYWYRQAAGRGLQLLFYSVGIGQISSEVPQNLSASRPQDRQFILSSKKLLLSDSGFYLCACEFGQTVYGYTFGSGTRLTVV.